This is a list of T cell receptor beta chains from one sample in a study of OX40 agonist ivuxolimab in advanced cancers. Assay used: immunoSEQ multiplex PCR; TCRdb lists only in-frame clones, some missing. The table records 77,000 or so clones, just under 95% of them present only once. Material: CD4+ or CD8+ T cells sorted from blood, obtained in a trial of the OX40 agonist ivuxolimab. The receptors stem from an adult with an advanced solid tumor such as melanoma, head and neck, liver or kidney cancer. The conserved cysteine and the conserved F or W are not part of the CDR3 here. Fields, in order: V gene, CDR3 protein.

V gene: TRBV5-1
CDR3 protein: ASSLAGGTQTQY

V gene: TRBV6-4
CDR3 protein: ASSESWGNQPQH

V gene: TRBV29-1
CDR3 protein: SVQALTGPGGEETQY

V gene: TRBV5-4
CDR3 protein: ASSLAGGGRTDTQY

V gene: TRBV9
CDR3 protein: ASSSGGQVTDTQY

V gene: TRBV4-2
CDR3 protein: ASSRGTSGGAHGELF

V gene: TRBV9
CDR3 protein: ASSVVGEGYNEQF

V gene: TRBV5-1
CDR3 protein: ASSLVGNNEQF

V gene: TRBV9
CDR3 protein: ASSVEARDNEQF

V gene: TRBV12-5
CDR3 protein: ASGSTGTSGGRDTQY

V gene: TRBV7-9
CDR3 protein: ASSLESADTQY

V gene: TRBV10-3
CDR3 protein: AISPGSGVTDTQY

V gene: TRBV7-2
CDR3 protein: ASSLTSGRTGDTQY

V gene: TRBV19
CDR3 protein: ASSVQQGALGGELF

V gene: TRBV27
CDR3 protein: ASSLIAGASGANVLT